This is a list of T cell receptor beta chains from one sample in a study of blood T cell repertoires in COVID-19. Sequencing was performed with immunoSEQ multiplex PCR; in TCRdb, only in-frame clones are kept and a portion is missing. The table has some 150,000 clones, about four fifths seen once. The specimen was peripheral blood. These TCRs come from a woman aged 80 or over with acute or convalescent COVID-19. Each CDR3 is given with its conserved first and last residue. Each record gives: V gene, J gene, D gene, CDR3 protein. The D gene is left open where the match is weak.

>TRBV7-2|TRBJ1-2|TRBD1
CASSLTGTVNGYTF
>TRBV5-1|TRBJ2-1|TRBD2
CASSLGLAGGRDEQFF
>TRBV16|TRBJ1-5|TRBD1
CASSQSGQGAGQPQHF
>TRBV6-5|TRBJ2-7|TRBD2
CASSLAGAEQYF
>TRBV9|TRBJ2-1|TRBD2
CASSVGQAGGSEQFF
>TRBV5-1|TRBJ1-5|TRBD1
CASSSGQNQPQHF
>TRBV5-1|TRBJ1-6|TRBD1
CASSFGQGGNSPLHF
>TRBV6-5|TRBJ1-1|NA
CAGRSGNTEAFF
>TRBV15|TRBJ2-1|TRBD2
CATSRDSGLAGREQFF
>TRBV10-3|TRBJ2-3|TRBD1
CAISEFLGTGGADTQYF
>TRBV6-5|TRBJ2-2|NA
CASSDLGGSGGELFF
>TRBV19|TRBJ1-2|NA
CASSINRRLYGYTF
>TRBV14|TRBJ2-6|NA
CASSGGTGANVLTF
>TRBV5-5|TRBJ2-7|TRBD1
CASSIGTAVSYEQYF
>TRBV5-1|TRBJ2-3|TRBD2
CASSPDRAGGPGDTQYF
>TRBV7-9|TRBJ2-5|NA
CASSLVQGGETQYF
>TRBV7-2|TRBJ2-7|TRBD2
CASSLGLAGGSPYEQYF